The 28 T cell receptor beta chains in this list originate from one sample, sequenced in a study of shared clonotypes between healthy human individuals. Some clones are missing from TCRdb's copy, which holds only in-frame ones; the method was immunoSEQ multiplex PCR. Found here are 450,000 to 550,000 clones, roughly 78% of them singletons; the top ten hold 10% to 15%. What was sequenced was PBMCs. The receptors originated from a woman aged 40 to 55 in good health. Some clones in this sample may be carry-over from other donors' samples.

V is TRBV5-1 and J is TRBJ1-5; D call uncertain. Germline values: CDR1 SGHRS, CDR2 YFSETQ. V gave up 4 bases and J gave up 1 base, with 15 bases separating them. This CDR3 is built from 16 residues. The CDR3 coding sequence is TGCGCCAGCAGCGAGCTGCAGCTGGGGAGCAATCAGCCCCAGCATTTT. Its translation: CASSELQLGSNQPQHF.

V usage is TRBV11-3 and J usage is TRBJ2-3; TRBD2 matches 9 bases. V was pared by 5 bases and J by 8 bases, with 14 bases of the junction left unmatched. CDR1 is SGHNT, CDR2 YENEEA, per germline. The CDR3 is 16 amino acids. The CDR3 protein is CASSAPLAGVRSTQYF. CDR3 DNA sequence: TGTGCCAGCAGCGCACCCTTAGCGGGAGTTCGGAGTACGCAGTATTTT.

The chain employs TRBV7-6 and TRBJ2-3, with D tentatively TRBD1 (6 bases). There are 14 residues in the CDR3. Germline V gene data show CDR1 as SGHVS and CDR2 as FNYEAQ. V lost 5 bases and J 4 bases, leaving 13 bases between the germline ends. The CDR3 DNA is TGTGCCAGCAGCCCCCGGACAGCCGCAGATACGCAGTATTTT. It translates to CASSPRTAADTQYF.

The rearrangement joins TRBV6-5 to TRBJ2-1, with D unresolved. The CDR3 is made up of 13 amino acids. Germline V gene data show CDR1 as MNHEY and CDR2 as SVGAGI. Trimming took 2 bases from V and 3 from J, leaving 5 bases between them. CDR3 DNA sequence: TGTGCCAGCAGTTACGGGCTCTACAATGAGCAGTTCTTC. This encodes CASSYGLYNEQFF.

The chain carries TRBV5-1 and TRBJ1-2, with 7 bases aligning to TRBD1. The J segment lost 6 bases and the V segment lost 3 bases, leaving 5 bases of the junction unmatched. The CDR3 consists of 13 residues. Germline loops: CDR1 SGHRS, CDR2 YFSETQ. In DNA form, the CDR3 reads TGCGCCAGCAGCTCACCGGGACAGCATGGCTACACCTTC. It yields the protein CASSSPGQHGYTF.

This sequence joins TRBV5-6 and TRBJ1-2, with 8 bases that match TRBD1. The V gene's germline CDR1 is SGHDT and CDR2 YYEEEE. J gave up 4 bases and V 4 bases, and 9 bases lay outside the gene matches. This CDR3 region has 15 residues. The CDR3 is CASSPVPTGGYGYTF. Here the CDR3 DNA reads TGTGCCAGCAGCCCCGTACCTACAGGGGGCTATGGCTACACCTTC.

This clone was counted ten times or more. In nucleotides, the CDR3 is TGCGCCAGCGCGACCGGGACAGGGTTTTCTGGGGCCAACGTCCTGACTTTC. Amino acid sequence: CASATGTGFSGANVLTF. The V call is TRBV5-1, the J call TRBJ2-6, with TRBD1 matching 9 bases. J was trimmed by 1 base and V by 7 bases; bases with no gene match: 9. The germline gives CDR1 SGHRS, CDR2 YFSETQ. CDR3 length equals 17 residues.

The chain carries TRBV2 and TRBJ1-5; the D gene is possibly TRBD1 (6 bases). Per germline, CDR1 SNHLY and CDR2 FYNNEI. CDR3 size: 13 residues. Deletions cut 4 bases from V and 9 bases from J, with 13 bases between. CDR3 region: CASSAEGDGPQHF. DNA for the CDR3: TGTGCCAGCAGTGCCGAGGGGGATGGGCCCCAGCATTTT. The whole variable domain, filled in from reference TRBV2 and TRBJ1-5, reads EPEVTQTPSHQVTQMGQEVILRCVPISNHLYFYWYRQILGQKVEFLVSFYNNEISEKSEIFDDQFSVERPDGSNFTLKIRSTKLEDSAMYFCASSAEGDGPQHFGDGTRLSIL.

The chain joins TRBV2 to TRBJ2-3; no clear D gene. V lost 5 bases and J lost 5, with 5 bases in between. The length of the CDR3 is 11 residues. In germline, CDR1 is SNHLY, CDR2 FYNNEI. Here the CDR3 DNA reads TGTGCCAGCAGTACCAGAGATACGCAGTATTTT. Protein product: CASSTRDTQYF. Looking up the rest from reference TRBV2 and TRBJ2-3 gives the full variable domain: EPEVTQTPSHQVTQMGQEVILRCVPISNHLYFYWYRQILGQKVEFLVSFYNNEISEKSEIFDDQFSVERPDGSNFTLKIRSTKLEDSAMYFCASSTRDTQYFGPGTRLTVL.

Only one count was recorded for this clone. V usage is TRBV19 and J usage is TRBJ2-7; 8 nucleotides line up with TRBD2. Germline loops: CDR1 LNHDA, CDR2 SQIVND (reference sequence). This CDR3 spans 15 amino acids. Trimming took 8 bases from V and 3 from J; bases not matched to a gene: 12. CDR3 amino acids: CASPSAGGSDYEQYF. CDR3 in DNA: TGTGCCAGTCCCAGTGCGGGGGGATCTGACTACGAGCAGTACTTC.

The rearrangement joins TRBV5-8 to TRBJ2-1; 9 bases match TRBD1. V was clipped by 3 bases and J by 4 bases; unmatched bases: 8. The CDR3 runs 16 residues. The V gene's germline CDR1 is SGHTS and CDR2 YDEGEE. The CDR3 coding sequence is TGTGCCAGCAGCTGGCGACAGGGGGTAGTATACAATGAGCAGTTCTTC. Protein product: CASSWRQGVVYNEQFF.

The CDR3 spells CASSFDSSTDTQYF. The CDR3 DNA is TGTGCCAGCAGCTTTGACTCTAGCACAGATACGCAGTATTTT. The J gene is TRBJ2-3, the V gene TRBV13; D is uncertain. The CDR3 is 14 residues long. Trimming pared 3 bases from V and 0 bases from J, leaving 7 bases between. Germline V gene data show CDR1 as PRHDT and CDR2 as FYEKMQ (reference sequence).

The V gene is TRBV7-3, the J gene TRBJ1-5, with D perhaps TRBD1 (5 bases). The CDR3 totals 13 residues. Looked up from germline, CDR1 is SGHTA and CDR2 is FQGTGA. The V end was cut by 11 bases, the J end by 4 bases, with 15 bases between. This CDR3 reads CAGGPAKNQPQHF. The CDR3 DNA is TGTGCCGGGGGACCGGCGAAAAATCAGCCCCAGCATTTT.

This clone occurred a few times. V is TRBV6-6 and J is TRBJ1-5; the match to TRBD1 covers 8 bases. This CDR3 is built from 13 residues. V was pared by 7 bases and J by 6 bases, with 5 bases of the junction left unmatched. From germline, CDR1 is MNHNY and CDR2 SVGAGI (reference sequence). This chain's CDR3 is CASTNRGGQPQHF. For the CDR3, the DNA is TGTGCCAGCACCAACAGGGGGGGTCAGCCCCAGCATTTT.

The rearrangement joins TRBV9 to TRBJ2-1, with 7 bases lining up with TRBD2. The J segment lost 5 bases and the V segment lost 0 bases, leaving 5 bases of the junction unmatched. The CDR3 sequence is 15 residues long. From germline, CDR1 is SGDLS and CDR2 YYNGEE. The CDR3 protein is CASSVGLAENNEQFF. In DNA, the CDR3 is TGTGCCAGCAGCGTAGGTCTAGCGGAGAACAATGAGCAGTTCTTC.

The chain is built from TRBV5-8 and TRBJ1-1; the D gene is possibly TRBD1 (5 bases). V gave up 4 bases and J gave up 0 bases, with 13 bases separating them. Germline V gene data show CDR1 as SGHTS and CDR2 as YDEGEE. This CDR3 has 15 amino acids. CDR3 DNA sequence: TGTGCCAGCAGCCCGTGGATGGGGGTGAACACTGAAGCTTTCTTT. Translating gives CASSPWMGVNTEAFF.

This clone has only a few counts. The chain links TRBV4-1 to TRBJ2-5; 13 bases align to TRBD2. V trimming: 6 bases; J trimming: 1 base; junction bases outside the gene matches: 5. CDR3 length equals 16 residues. Germline assignment: CDR1 MGHRA and CDR2 YSYEKL. CDR3: CASRRTSGSGQETQYF. Here the CDR3 DNA reads TGCGCCAGCAGGCGGACTAGCGGGAGTGGCCAAGAGACCCAGTACTTC.

This rearrangement joins TRBV28 to TRBJ2-2; 12 nucleotides line up with TRBD2. The trim removed 10 bases at V and 1 base at J, leaving 13 bases unmatched. Germline assignment: CDR1 MDHEN and CDR2 SYDVKM. This CDR3 is 18 amino acids long. The CDR3 sequence: CAIYMGLAGIKNTGELFF. The DNA for the CDR3 is TGTGCCATCTATATGGGACTAGCGGGCATTAAGAACACCGGGGAGCTGTTTTTT.

The chain is built from TRBV5-1 and TRBJ1-1; 8 nucleotides align to TRBD1. The CDR3 is 13 amino acids. CDR1 is SGHRS and CDR2 is YFSETQ in the germline V gene. Losses at the gene ends were 2 bases for V and 8 bases for J; bases not matched to a gene: 5. The CDR3, as DNA: TGCGCCAGCAGCTTCTCGGCAGGGGGCGAAGCTTTCTTT. Translating gives CASSFSAGGEAFF.

This chain links TRBV5-4 with TRBJ2-1; no firm D call. The germline V and J ends were trimmed by 2 bases and 6 bases, with 9 bases remaining between them. The CDR3 spans 13 residues. Germline V gene data show CDR1 as SGHNT and CDR2 as YYREEE (reference sequence). CDR3 amino acids: CASSLPRSNEQFF. CDR3 nucleotides: TGTGCCAGCAGCTTACCCCGTTCCAATGAGCAGTTCTTC.

The V and J genes are TRBV7-8 and TRBJ2-1; D possibly corresponds to TRBD2 (6 bases). The CDR3 extends over 18 amino acids. Germline CDR1 reads SGHVS; CDR2 reads FQNEAQ. The V gene lost 2 bases and the J gene lost 2 bases, with 19 bases spanning the gap. CDR3 DNA sequence: TGTGCCAGCAGCTTAAATAGTGTGGGGGGAGGTCCCTACAATGAGCAGTTCTTC. Its protein is CASSLNSVGGGPYNEQFF.

The V and J genes are TRBV5-1 and TRBJ2-7, with 8 bases lining up with TRBD1. CDR1 SGHRS and CDR2 YFSETQ come from the germline V gene. The V and J ends lost 3 bases and 9 bases, in that order; junction bases with no gene match: 8. This CDR3 is 13 amino acids long. CDR3 residues: CASSSGQGFGQYF. The CDR3 coding sequence is TGCGCCAGCAGCTCCGGACAGGGATTCGGGCAGTACTTC.

The rearrangement uses TRBV28 and TRBJ1-4, with D maybe TRBD1 (6 bases). V lost 2 bases and J 1 base, leaving 17 bases between the germline ends. The CDR3 spans 18 residues. The germline V gene encodes CDR1 MDHEN and CDR2 SYDVKM. The CDR3 DNA reads TGTGCCAGCAGTTTAGGGTTAGCGGGGGGGCTAACTAATGAAAAACTGTTTTTT. It is translated as CASSLGLAGGLTNEKLFF.

The chain is built from TRBV29-1 and TRBJ2-1; 12 nucleotides line up with TRBD2. With V trimmed by 7 bases and J by 8 bases, 12 bases remained unmatched. This CDR3 region has 15 residues. Per germline, CDR1 SQVTM and CDR2 ANQGSEA. The CDR3 DNA reads as TGCAGCGCGAGTAGACTAGCGGGAGTATTCTATGAGCAGTTCTTC. It yields the protein CSASRLAGVFYEQFF.

The chain combines TRBV15 with TRBJ1-1; D not resolved. The CDR3 is made up of 14 amino acids. CDR1 is LNHNV and CDR2 is YYDKDF in the germline V gene (reference sequence). V lost 5 bases, J lost 1 base, and 11 bases lay in between. The CDR3 nucleotides are TGTGCCACCAGCCCCCGGGCCGCGAACACTGAAGCTTTCTTT. Encoded protein: CATSPRAANTEAFF.

J is TRBJ2-5 and V is TRBV4-3; 12 bases fit TRBD2. Germline V gene sequence: CDR1 LGHNA, CDR2 YSLEER. The CDR3 is 16 residues long. The V segment lost 1 base and the J segment 4 bases; nucleotides outside the gene matches: 4. CDR3 sequence reads: CASSQGLAGGGETQYF. The CDR3 DNA reads as TGCGCCAGCAGCCAAGGCCTAGCGGGAGGGGGAGAGACCCAGTACTTC.

The genes are TRBV2 and TRBJ2-2; a possible D gene is TRBD2 (5 bases). Trimming took off 3 bases at V and 7 bases at J, with 9 bases between the two ends. The germline V gene has CDR1 SNHLY and CDR2 FYNNEI. This CDR3 has 13 residues. Here the CDR3 reads CASSEGVDGELFF. The CDR3 bases are TGTGCCAGCAGTGAGGGAGTGGACGGGGAGCTGTTTTTT.

The genes are TRBV25-1 and TRBJ2-2, with TRBD2 matching over 11 bases. Germline V gene data show CDR1 as MGHDK and CDR2 as SYGVNS. V was pared by 3 bases and J by 1 base, with 4 bases of the junction left unmatched. This CDR3 contains 17 residues. CDR3 nucleotide sequence: TGTGCCAGCAGTGAGTTAGGACTAGCGGGGAACACCGGGGAGCTGTTTTTT. This codes for CASSELGLAGNTGELFF.